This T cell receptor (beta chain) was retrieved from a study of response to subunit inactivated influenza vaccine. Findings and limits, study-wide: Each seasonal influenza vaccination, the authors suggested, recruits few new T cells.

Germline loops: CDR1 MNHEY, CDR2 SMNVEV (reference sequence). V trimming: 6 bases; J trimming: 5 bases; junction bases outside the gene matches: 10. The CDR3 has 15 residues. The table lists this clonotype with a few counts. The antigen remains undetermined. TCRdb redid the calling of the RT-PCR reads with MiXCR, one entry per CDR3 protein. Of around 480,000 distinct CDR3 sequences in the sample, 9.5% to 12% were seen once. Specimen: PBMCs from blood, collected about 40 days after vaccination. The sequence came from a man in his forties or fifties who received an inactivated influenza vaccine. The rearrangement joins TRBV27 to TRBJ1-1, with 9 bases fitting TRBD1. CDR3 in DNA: TGTGCCAGCAGACGGGGACAGGGAAGGGGAACTGAAGCTTTCTTT. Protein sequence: CASRRGQGRGTEAFF.